A selection of T cell receptor beta chains follows, all from one sample in a study of identical twins. From the 5' RACE reads, TCRdb called clonotypes with MiXCR, one entry per CDR3 protein. Of 420,000 or so distinct CDR3 sequences listed, roughly 20% were seen once; the top ten hold around 10%. The sequenced material came from naive T cells sorted from blood. These receptors all stem from a man aged 45-60 years in good health. The CDR3 runs from the conserved cysteine through the conserved F or W. The D gene is left open where the match is weak. Clone size appears in some rows only: once, few, many, or a class for an expanded clone.

v_gene: TRBV7-8; j_gene: TRBJ1-5; abundance: -; d_gene: -; CDR3nt: TGTGCCAGCAGCCCGGCGTCCGGGGGCAATCAGCCCCAGCATTTT; CDR3aa: CASSPASGGNQPQHF
v_gene: TRBV29-1; j_gene: TRBJ2-1; abundance: many; d_gene: TRBD2; CDR3nt: TGCAGCGTGCCTAGCGGGGGAAGCTCCTACAATGAGCAGTTCTTC; CDR3aa: CSVPSGGSSYNEQFF
v_gene: TRBV7-2; j_gene: TRBJ2-5; abundance: many; d_gene: -; CDR3nt: TGTGCCAGCAGCACACTACTATCCCATGGAGGGGAGACCCAGTACTTC; CDR3aa: CASSTLLSHGGETQYF
v_gene: TRBV9; j_gene: TRBJ2-1; abundance: few; d_gene: -; CDR3nt: TGTGCCAGCAGCGCGAGGGGTTTCAATGAGCAGTTCTTC; CDR3aa: CASSARGFNEQFF
v_gene: TRBV20-1; j_gene: TRBJ2-1; abundance: -; d_gene: TRBD2; CDR3nt: TGCAGTGCTAGAGCAAACCCCACTAGCGGGGTTATCAATGAGCAGTTCTTC; CDR3aa: CSARANPTSGVINEQFF
v_gene: TRBV13; j_gene: TRBJ2-7; abundance: -; d_gene: -; CDR3nt: TGTGCCAGCAGCCCGGCGGACTCCTACGAGCAGTACTTC; CDR3aa: CASSPADSYEQYF
v_gene: TRBV5-1; j_gene: TRBJ2-2; abundance: few; d_gene: TRBD2; CDR3nt: TGCGCCAGCAGCTTCGGACTAGCGGGGGTGCCGAACACCGGGGAGCTGTTTTTT; CDR3aa: CASSFGLAGVPNTGELFF
v_gene: TRBV12-3/TRBV12-4; j_gene: TRBJ2-5; abundance: few; d_gene: TRBD2; CDR3nt: TGTGCCAGCAGTTTACGGCGGGGGGGCCCTGAGACCCAGTACTTC; CDR3aa: CASSLRRGGPETQYF
v_gene: TRBV29-1; j_gene: TRBJ1-1; abundance: few; d_gene: -; CDR3nt: TGCAGCGTTGCCAGGAGAATGAACACTGAAGCTTTCTTT; CDR3aa: CSVARRMNTEAFF
v_gene: TRBV11-2; j_gene: TRBJ1-2; abundance: -; d_gene: -; CDR3nt: TGTGCCAGCAGCTTAGTAGCAGGGTCCTATGGCTACACCTTC; CDR3aa: CASSLVAGSYGYTF
v_gene: TRBV7-9; j_gene: TRBJ1-4; abundance: few; d_gene: TRBD1; CDR3nt: TGTGCCAGCAGCTCGGAAGACAGGGGCGCTACTAATGAAAAACTGTTTTTT; CDR3aa: CASSSEDRGATNEKLFF
v_gene: TRBV3-1; j_gene: TRBJ2-3; abundance: once; d_gene: TRBD2; CDR3nt: TGTGCCAGCAGCCACCTAGCGGGAGGCACAGATACGCAGTATTTT; CDR3aa: CASSHLAGGTDTQYF
v_gene: TRBV6-1; j_gene: TRBJ1-2; abundance: -; d_gene: -; CDR3nt: TGTGCCAGCAGTGGTTGGGTCGGGACTAATGGCTACACCTTC; CDR3aa: CASSGWVGTNGYTF
v_gene: TRBV6-5; j_gene: TRBJ2-7; abundance: many; d_gene: TRBD2; CDR3nt: TGTGCCAGCAGTTCTTTAGCGGGAGAAGGTTTCTACGAGCAGTACTTC; CDR3aa: CASSSLAGEGFYEQYF
v_gene: TRBV9; j_gene: TRBJ2-1; abundance: -; d_gene: TRBD2; CDR3nt: TGTGCCAGCAGCGTAGTGGGACTAGCTTACAATGAGCAGTTCTTC; CDR3aa: CASSVVGLAYNEQFF
v_gene: TRBV6-5; j_gene: TRBJ1-2; abundance: many; d_gene: TRBD1; CDR3nt: TGTGCCAGCAGTTACTCGACAGGGCGATATGGCTACACCTTC; CDR3aa: CASSYSTGRYGYTF
v_gene: TRBV4-1; j_gene: TRBJ2-4; abundance: few; d_gene: -; CDR3nt: TGCGCCAGCAGCCAATACTCCAAAAACATTCAGTACTTC; CDR3aa: CASSQYSKNIQYF
v_gene: TRBV20-1; j_gene: TRBJ1-1; abundance: -; d_gene: -; CDR3nt: TGCTGTGCTAGTGAAGGGAACACTGAAGCTTTCTTT; CDR3aa: CCASEGNTEAFF
v_gene: TRBV10-3; j_gene: TRBJ2-1; abundance: -; d_gene: TRBD2; CDR3nt: TGTGCCATCAGTGGACTAGCGATGAGCTCCTACAATGAGCAGTTCTTC; CDR3aa: CAISGLAMSSYNEQFF
v_gene: TRBV5-1; j_gene: TRBJ2-3; abundance: -; d_gene: TRBD2; CDR3nt: TGCGCCAGCAGCTCACGGACTAGCGGGGTTATCACAGATACGCAGTATTTT; CDR3aa: CASSSRTSGVITDTQYF
v_gene: TRBV20-1; j_gene: TRBJ1-4; abundance: many; d_gene: -; CDR3nt: TGCAGTGTCCCAAGGGCAACTAATGAAAAACTGTTTTTT; CDR3aa: CSVPRATNEKLFF
v_gene: TRBV7-8; j_gene: TRBJ2-7; abundance: many; d_gene: -; CDR3nt: TGTGCCAGCAGCGCAGGGGTCAAATACGAGCAGTACTTC; CDR3aa: CASSAGVKYEQYF
v_gene: TRBV28; j_gene: TRBJ1-2; abundance: -; d_gene: TRBD1; CDR3nt: TGTGCCAGCAGCCCAAAGCCGGGACAGGTCAGGGAGTGGAACTATGGCTACACCTTC; CDR3aa: CASSPKPGQVREWNYGYTF
v_gene: TRBV28; j_gene: TRBJ2-5; abundance: -; d_gene: -; CDR3nt: TGTGCCAGCAGCCAGAAAGGGGGAAAAGAGACCCAGTACTTC; CDR3aa: CASSQKGGKETQYF
v_gene: TRBV12-3/TRBV12-4; j_gene: TRBJ2-7; abundance: few; d_gene: -; CDR3nt: TGTGACCCATCGCGGAGTTACTCCTACGAGCAGTACTTC; CDR3aa: CDPSRSYSYEQYF
v_gene: TRBV12-3/TRBV12-4; j_gene: TRBJ1-6; abundance: many; d_gene: TRBD1; CDR3nt: TGTGCCAGCAGTTTGACAGGGGACAGTTCACCCCTCCACTTT; CDR3aa: CASSLTGDSSPLHF
v_gene: TRBV4-3; j_gene: TRBJ2-7; abundance: few; d_gene: -; CDR3nt: TGCGCCAGCAGCCCCACTCAGGGTTCCATCGAGCAGTACTTC; CDR3aa: CASSPTQGSIEQYF
v_gene: TRBV25-1; j_gene: TRBJ2-3; abundance: -; d_gene: -; CDR3nt: TGTGCCAGCAGTGAATTGGCCAGAAACACAGATACGCAGTATTTT; CDR3aa: CASSELARNTDTQYF
v_gene: TRBV28; j_gene: TRBJ1-2; abundance: once; d_gene: -; CDR3nt: TGTGCCAGCAACCAATGGGGGAGGGGTGGCTATGGCTACACCTTC; CDR3aa: CASNQWGRGGYGYTF
v_gene: TRBV10-3; j_gene: TRBJ2-7; abundance: many; d_gene: TRBD2; CDR3nt: TGTGCCATCAGTCGAGCGGGGGAGAGCTCCTACGAGCAGTACTTC; CDR3aa: CAISRAGESSYEQYF
v_gene: TRBV20-1; j_gene: TRBJ2-7; abundance: many; d_gene: -; CDR3nt: TGCAGTGCTAGTCGAGCGGAAACCTACGAGCAGTACTTC; CDR3aa: CSASRAETYEQYF
v_gene: TRBV27; j_gene: TRBJ2-1; abundance: many; d_gene: -; CDR3nt: TGTGCCAGCAGCCAGGGTCCCACACGGTACAATGAGCAGTTCTTC; CDR3aa: CASSQGPTRYNEQFF
v_gene: TRBV5-1; j_gene: TRBJ2-7; abundance: many; d_gene: TRBD2; CDR3nt: TGCGCCAGCAGCGTCCCCGGGACTAGCGGGGTTCGGGAGCAGTACTTC; CDR3aa: CASSVPGTSGVREQYF
v_gene: TRBV6-1; j_gene: TRBJ1-4; abundance: few; d_gene: TRBD1; CDR3nt: TGTGCCAGCAGGCACGGACAGGCAACAACTAATGAAAAACTGTTTTTT; CDR3aa: CASRHGQATTNEKLFF
v_gene: TRBV19; j_gene: TRBJ1-5; abundance: many; d_gene: -; CDR3nt: TGTGCCAGTAGTATTCTTGGACAGCGCAATCAGCCCCAGCATTTT; CDR3aa: CASSILGQRNQPQHF
v_gene: TRBV12-3/TRBV12-4; j_gene: TRBJ2-3; abundance: few; d_gene: -; CDR3nt: TGTGCCAGCAGTTTTACTACTCCTAGCACAGATACGCAGTATTTT; CDR3aa: CASSFTTPSTDTQYF
v_gene: TRBV4-1; j_gene: TRBJ2-5; abundance: -; d_gene: -; CDR3nt: TGCGCCAGCAGCCAAGGGCTAGCGTATGAGACCCAGTACTTC; CDR3aa: CASSQGLAYETQYF
v_gene: TRBV7-8; j_gene: TRBJ2-7; abundance: -; d_gene: -; CDR3nt: TGTGCCAGCAGCCAGAGACTTCCGCAGGGGGGGCAGTACTTC; CDR3aa: CASSQRLPQGGQYF
v_gene: TRBV5-1; j_gene: TRBJ2-1; abundance: many; d_gene: -; CDR3nt: TGCGCCAGCAGTTTAAAGGCAAGTGAGCAGTTCTTC; CDR3aa: CASSLKASEQFF
v_gene: TRBV29-1; j_gene: TRBJ1-3; abundance: -; d_gene: -; CDR3nt: TGCAGCGTTGGAAGGGACGGAAACACCATATATTTT; CDR3aa: CSVGRDGNTIYF
v_gene: TRBV25-1; j_gene: TRBJ1-3; abundance: many; d_gene: -; CDR3nt: TGTGCCAGCAGTGTAAGGGGTTACTCTGGAAACACCATATATTTT; CDR3aa: CASSVRGYSGNTIYF
v_gene: TRBV12-3/TRBV12-4; j_gene: TRBJ2-5; abundance: many; d_gene: TRBD1; CDR3nt: TGTGCCAGCAACCGACAGGGAATGAGGGAGACCCAGTACTTC; CDR3aa: CASNRQGMRETQYF